The next 9 T cell receptor beta chains were all read from a single sample in a study of control samples from healthy donors and cancer patients. Assay: immunoSEQ multiplex PCR; the TCRdb copy retains only in-frame clones and omits some. Here the sample spans tens of thousands of clones, about 87% being singletons. The specimen sequenced was blood. The receptor set was obtained from a woman in her seventies in good health.

The gene calls are TRBV3-1 (or the pseudogene TRBV3-2) and TRBJ1-2; D is unresolved. This CDR3 region has 14 residues. Germline V gene lookup returns CDR1 LGHDT and CDR2 YNNKEL (reference sequence). Trimming stripped 3 bases from V and 7 bases from J, with 15 bases between. CDR3 residues: CASSQGYGSGGYTF. Here the CDR3 DNA reads TGTGCCAGCAGCCAGGGGTACGGTTCGGGTGGCTACACCTTC.

This rearrangement joins TRBV29-1 to TRBJ2-5; 7 nucleotides line up with TRBD1. V lost 7 bases to trimming and J lost 10 bases; unmatched junction nucleotides: 15. From germline, CDR1 is SQVTM and CDR2 ANQGSEA. This CDR3 contains 13 residues. The CDR3 is CSGVTGARGGQYF. The CDR3 DNA reads as TGCAGCGGTGTAACAGGGGCGCGAGGTGGCCAGTACTTC.

This clone showed up just once. The V gene is TRBV2, the J gene TRBJ1-1; 8 nucleotides match TRBD1. Germline V lookup: CDR1 SNHLY, CDR2 FYNNEI. Unmatched junction bases numbered 4, after V lost 4 bases and J lost 9 bases. CDR3 length: 12 amino acids. CDR3 sequence reads: CASSARDRQAFF. Here the CDR3 DNA reads TGTGCCAGCAGTGCCCGGGACAGGCAAGCTTTCTTT.

The chain joins TRBV5-6 to TRBJ2-3, with 12 bases lining up with TRBD2. The germline gives CDR1 SGHDT, CDR2 YYEEEE. V shed 1 base and J 7 bases; nucleotides not matched to a gene: 7. The CDR3 length is 16 residues. The CDR3 DNA follows: TGTGCCAGCAGCTTGCTAGCGGGGGGGTCAGGGTATACGCAGTATTTT. The encoded protein is CASSLLAGGSGYTQYF.

The chain has TRBV30 and TRBJ1-1; perhaps TRBD1 as D (5 bases). The CDR3 has 12 residues. V lost 4 bases and J 2 bases, leaving 8 bases between the germline ends. Germline CDR1 GTSNPN, CDR2 SVGIG (reference sequence). This chain's CDR3 is CAWNGANTEAFF. The CDR3, as DNA: TGTGCCTGGAACGGGGCAAACACTGAAGCTTTCTTT.

The J gene is TRBJ1-4, the V gene TRBV15; D unclear. Trimming left V 3 bases short and J 4 bases short, with 6 bases between. The CDR3 consists of 13 residues. Germline CDR1 LNHNV, CDR2 YYDKDF (reference sequence). CDR3 amino acids: CATSRTVNEKLFF. The CDR3, as DNA: TGTGCCACCAGCAGGACGGTTAATGAAAAACTGTTTTTT. The whole variable domain, remainder taken from reference TRBV15 and TRBJ1-4, is DAMVIQNPRYQVTQFGKPVTLSCSQTLNHNVMYWYQQKSSQAPKLLFHYYDKDFNNEADTPDNFQSRRPNTSFCFLDIRSPGLGDTAMYLCATSRTVNEKLFFGSGTQLSVL.

The rearrangement joins TRBV6-5 to TRBJ1-1, with D hard to call. The CDR3 loop spans 14 amino acids. With 6 bases removed from V and 0 bases from J, the gap between germline ends came to 11 bases. From germline, CDR1 is MNHEY and CDR2 SVGAGI. The CDR3 sequence is CASRPGPMNTEAFF. The DNA for the CDR3 is TGTGCCAGCAGGCCGGGTCCTATGAACACTGAAGCTTTCTTT.

This clone was counted once. The chain has TRBV7-8 and TRBJ1-5; a possible D gene is TRBD1 (6 bases). CDR1 and CDR2 from the germline V gene are SGHVS and FQNEAQ. This CDR3 spans 15 amino acids. Trimming pared 3 bases from V and 3 bases from J, leaving 12 bases between. The DNA for the CDR3 is TGTGCCAGCAGCTTGGGGGCAGCCCCCAATCAGCCCCAGCATTTT. Its protein is CASSLGAAPNQPQHF.

The chain employs TRBV5-1 and TRBJ2-3; 12 bases agree with TRBD2. The CDR3 is 16 residues long. Germline V gene data show CDR1 as SGHRS and CDR2 as YFSETQ. With V trimmed by 4 bases and J by 5 bases, 8 bases remained unmatched. In DNA form, the CDR3 reads TGCGCCAGCAGCGCCCCTAGCGGGGGGGTCCAAGATACGCAGTATTTT. This codes for CASSAPSGGVQDTQYF.